This T cell receptor (beta chain) was identified during a study of shared clonotypes between healthy human individuals (TCRdb year 2020). Context from the whole study: A couple of women and a few men aged 18 to 49 years were included in the cohort. Between about 0.85 and 10 billion PBMCs per donor were obtained by leukapheresis. To estimate repertoire size and how much clonotypes are shared between individuals, the study performed deep sequencing of blood TCR repertoires from five healthy adults. Different laboratories and diverse techniques were used to prepare libraries and sequence TCR repertoires, to increase sequencing depth and limit assay-specific biases. For each donor, CD4 naive and CD4 memory were each given three plates, CD8 naive was given two plates, and CD8 memory was given one plate. What the research found in general, with its limitations: Across a few donors, roughly 5.4% of naive CD4, around 3.3% of naive CD8, around 2.1% of memory CD4, and over 0.35% of memory CD8 clonotypes were shared. Compared with non-shared clonotypes, the clonotypes found in all four sorted-subset donors had higher generation probabilities. Incomplete sequencing was indicated by rarefaction of sorted-subset datasets, despite the large sequencing depth. Larger estimated clonotype richness was generally found for naive subsets than for memory subsets. Pairwise subsampling indicated that sequencing depth was expected to affect the degree of clonotype sharing among donors. Because the study included only a small number of donors, the genetic and exposure-history diversity represented was limited. Sampling was restricted to blood, and TCR repertoires in tissues likely differ from the TCR repertoires found in blood.

Using the deep immunoSEQ assay, multiplex PCR amplified TCR CDR3 regions from genomic DNA. Extracted genomic DNA from each cell subset was distributed evenly across all wells of several immunoSEQ 96-well plates, and each plate was treated as a replicate. For sorted subsets, roughly 190 ng of genomic DNA, equivalent to about 30,000 T cell genomes, went into each replicate PCR. Purified libraries were measured with a Qubit 3.0 fluorometer, size-checked on a Bioanalyzer 2100, and measured again with the KAPA Library Quantification kit. Every immunoSEQ 96-well plate was sequenced on a dedicated single-read 150-cycle Illumina NextSeq 550 flow cell. The paper's processing steps were these. The immunoSEQ output contained only junctional sequences without quality scores, so filtering could not match that applied to full-length reads. Sequences were annotated with PyIR, a Python wrapper for IgBLAST v1.9, and V/J genes and CDR3 were assigned using IMGT germline references. Reads were filtered out if the reads had weak V/J assignments (E-value above 1e-6), no CDR3, stop codons, out-of-frame junctions, or ambiguous translated residues. V3J clonotypes were defined by identical inferred V gene, J gene, and CDR3 amino acid sequence. Percentage overlap between repertoires was calculated by dividing the number of shared unique clonotypes by the size of the smaller repertoire. Repertoire richness was assessed with RTK rarefaction, the Chao1 estimator, and Recon v2.1 estimates of unobserved clonotypes. OLGA was used to compute generation probabilities for all TCRbeta clonotypes that the gDNA method yielded from four donors. TCRdb obtained this table from immuneACCESS and retained in-frame rearrangements with V and J assigned. These tables miss some clones; where compared with another copy, unresolved V genes account for less than half of the shortfall, and the remainder is unexplained. V, J and clone size reflect that table, while D and trimming were determined from the DNA. Counted in this sample were fewer than 2.5 million clones; approximately 93% of them appeared once. 0.35% to 0.45% of the sample goes to the ten largest clones.

Comments on this clone: Its antigen is unknown. No much larger clone exists at a distance of one base, and base qualities are not known.

Its CDR3 holds 16 amino acids, cysteine through phenylalanine. Only the CDR3 portion is preserved as DNA: 48 bases, with reading frame beginning at the first base. The donors were healthy, HIV-negative adults with no recently reported acute infections or vaccinations. Every donor was a Caucasian adult living in Nashville, Tennessee, USA. CD4+ T cells were enriched by magnetic negative selection; naive cells were then positively selected on CD45RA, and the negative fraction formed the memory subset. Blood was collected by leukapheresis, and PBMCs were isolated by Ficoll-Histopaque density gradient centrifugation and then cryopreserved in liquid nitrogen vapor phase. Analytical flow cytometry was used to check the purity and quantity of each magnetically sorted T cell population. Genomic DNA was isolated from each sorted fraction and quantified by UV absorbance on a Nanodrop 2000c.

Sequencing was done on a sample of naive CD4+ T cells from PBMCs. The sample's cell subset or site, from its label and the paper: CD45RA+ positively selected. Recombination connected TRBV21-1 to TRBJ2-7; the D segment call TRBD2 is taken from the table without a DNA check. TRBV21-1 is a documented pseudogene. This TCR derives from a man aged 18 to 29 in good health. Some clones in this sample may be carry-over from other donors' samples. The bases read TGTGCCAGCAGCATCCCAGGACTAGCCGAGAGCTACGAGCAGTACTTC. It translates as CASSIPGLAESYEQYF.